This TCR beta chain originates from a study of somatic mutations in cytotoxic T cells in rheumatoid arthritis (dated 2017 in TCRdb). About the investigation overall: Peripheral blood (around 28 ml EDTA) was collected from patients immediately after diagnosis and before any treatment began. A FACSAria II or Sony SH800 was used to flow-sort some V beta antibody-stained T-cell populations at nearly 100% purity, and TCRB sequencing was also done on sorted V beta1+ cells. To characterize clonality, the study used TCRB deep sequencing while asking whether somatic mutations are carried by expanded CD8+ T-cell clones in newly diagnosed, untreated rheumatoid arthritis. For some 68 rheumatoid arthritis patients and 20 healthy controls, TCRB deep sequencing was carried out. The median ages of the patient and control groups were essentially identical. Beyond this particular receptor, the publication reports: The largest CD8+ clone made up more than 20% of CD8+ cells in 8 of 65 patients, and blood and synovial fluid shared several identical CD8+ TCRB sequences. An increase of CD8+ clonality with age was seen in patients (Spearman r ~ 0.45) but not in healthy controls. No adjustment for multiple comparisons was made for the slight TRBV07 underrepresentation in patients. The antigen targets of the expanded CD8+ clones were unknown, and absence from virus-specific databases did not rule out viral specificity. Rheumatoid arthritis patients and age-matched healthy controls did not significantly differ in CD8+ T-cell clonality.

This clone was detected only once. The antigen it recognizes is unknown. One base away there is no much larger clone; base qualities are not given. CD4+ and CD8+ cells were isolated by positive magnetic bead selection on an AutoMACS, and purity was checked by flow cytometry. After a first flow cytometry screen using a TCR V beta antibody panel, clonal expansions were characterized through TCRB deep sequencing of sorted CD8+ fractions. Ficoll-Paque PLUS density gradient separation was used to isolate peripheral blood mononuclear cells. Using Nucleospin Tissue or Tissue XS kits, DNA was extracted from CD4-enriched, CD8-enriched or PBMC samples, with quantification by a Qubit 2.0 fluorometer. Genomic DNA underwent TCRB CDR3 sequencing using the immunoSEQ assay. In the paper's pipeline: Only a few patient CD8+ clones larger than 1% matched published virus-specific TCRB sequences when compared against them. Nothing other than productive TCRB rearrangements was included in the analyses. Clonality was calculated as a Shannon entropy-based productive clonality index, and a clone was defined by a unique TCRB CDR3 sequence. Repertoire overlap for a pair of samples was computed from each clone's template counts relative to total templates per sample. Flow cytometry-measured V-gene usage correlated with V-gene usage from TCRB sequencing, with a Spearman r of less than 0.65. TCRdb limited this immuneACCESS table to in-frame rearrangements with V and J called. A share of clones is missing; checked studies link under half to unresolved V genes, and the rest is unexplained. Clone size and V and J calls were adopted from that table, with D and trimming inferred from the DNA. This sample is represented by about 3,800 clones; 70% to 75% of them were singletons. In total, the top ten clones hold 20% to 25% of the sample.

CDR3 length: 14 amino acids, cysteine to phenylalanine. The CDR3 DNA has 42 bases and is translated from base 1. Trimming costs V 3 bases and J 7 bases, and their ends lie 15 bases apart. CDR1 and CDR2 are read off the germline V gene (reference sequence) as PRHDT and FYEKMQ. The material sequenced was CD8+ T cells sorted from blood. The chain uses TRBV13 and TRBJ1-2; the D gene cannot be resolved reliably. The sequence was obtained from an adult with rheumatoid arthritis. The CDR3 has the sequence CASSFWDSYFGYTF. The nucleotide sequence reads TGTGCCAGCAGCTTTTGGGATTCGTACTTTGGCTACACCTTC. Here the CDR3 is joined to the reference TRBV13 and TRBJ1-2 genes, and the full variable domain is: AAGVIQSPRHLIKEKRETATLKCYPIPRHDTVYWYQQGPGQDPQFLISFYEKMQSDKGSIPDRFSAQQFSDYHSELNMSSLELGDSALYFCASSFWDSYFGYTFGSGTRLTVV.